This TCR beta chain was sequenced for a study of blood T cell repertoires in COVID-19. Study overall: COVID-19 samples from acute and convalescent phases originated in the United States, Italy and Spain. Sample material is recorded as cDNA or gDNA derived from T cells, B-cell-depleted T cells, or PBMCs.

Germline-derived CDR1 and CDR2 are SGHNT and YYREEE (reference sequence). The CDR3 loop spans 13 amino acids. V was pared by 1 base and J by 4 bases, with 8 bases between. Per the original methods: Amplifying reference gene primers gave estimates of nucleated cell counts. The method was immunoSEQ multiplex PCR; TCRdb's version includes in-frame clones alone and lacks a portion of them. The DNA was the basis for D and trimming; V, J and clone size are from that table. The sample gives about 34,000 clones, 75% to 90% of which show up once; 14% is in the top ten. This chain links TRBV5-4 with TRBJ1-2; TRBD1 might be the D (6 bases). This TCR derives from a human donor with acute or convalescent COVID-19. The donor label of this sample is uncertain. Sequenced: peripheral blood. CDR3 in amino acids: CASSLTGSYGYTF. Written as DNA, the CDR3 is TGTGCCAGCAGCTTGACAGGGTCCTATGGCTACACCTTC.